The 26 T cell receptor beta chains reported below all come from one sample, sequenced in a study of beta chain features in type 1 diabetes. Expressed TCRB transcripts were sequenced after all isolated RNA was converted to cDNA. Assay used: immunoSEQ multiplex PCR; TCRdb lists only in-frame clones, some missing. Of around 300,000 clones listed, roughly 8% are singletons. What was sequenced was central memory CD4+ T cells from blood. These receptors originate from a woman aged 18 to 35 in good health.

This clone came up once. This sequence joins TRBV7-2 and TRBJ2-3; a possible D gene is TRBD2 (6 bases). V was clipped by 4 bases and J by 4 bases, with 12 bases between them. CDR1 and CDR2 from the germline V gene are SGHTA and FQGNSA. This CDR3 comprises 14 residues. DNA of the CDR3: TGTGCCAGCAGCTCGACTAGGGTCCCAGATACGCAGTATTTT. Protein sequence: CASSSTRVPDTQYF.

The chain is built from TRBV5-1 and TRBJ1-3; D gene uncertain. The CDR3 loop spans 15 amino acids. Germline CDR1 is SGHRS and CDR2 is YFSETQ. V gave up 0 bases and J gave up 3 bases, with 10 bases separating them. In DNA form, the CDR3 reads TGCGCCAGCAGCTTGGGTTTTGGGGATGGAAACACCATATATTTT. As protein: CASSLGFGDGNTIYF.

The table lists this clone with a count of one. The V gene is TRBV4-2, the J gene TRBJ2-1, with 7 bases lining up with TRBD2. The CDR3 runs 15 residues. V shed 2 bases and J 0 bases; nucleotides not matched to a gene: 1. The germline gives CDR1 LGHNA, CDR2 YNFKEQ. For the CDR3, the DNA is TGTGCCAGCAGCCAACCGGGGGGCTCCTACAATGAGCAGTTCTTC. It yields the protein CASSQPGGSYNEQFF.

V usage is TRBV18 and J usage is TRBJ1-2, with D perhaps matching TRBD1 (6 bases). Germline CDR1 KGHSH, CDR2 LQKENI. This CDR3 spans 14 amino acids. Trimming took 6 bases from V and 4 from J, leaving 15 bases between them. The CDR3 DNA reads TGTGCCAGCTCGTCCGGGACATTGGGCTATGGCTACACCTTC. It encodes CASSSGTLGYGYTF.

The V call is TRBV29-1, the J call TRBJ1-2; maybe TRBD1 (5 bases). CDR1 and CDR2 from the germline V gene are SQVTM and ANQGSEA. V was trimmed by 5 bases and J by 6 bases, leaving 19 bases between them. There are 14 residues in the CDR3. The CDR3 spells CSVQGVGLGDGYTF. In nucleotides, the CDR3 is TGCAGCGTTCAAGGAGTGGGACTGGGGGATGGCTACACCTTC.

This clone was found many times. The V gene is TRBV2, the J gene TRBJ1-2; TRBD1 matches 10 bases. With V trimmed by 5 bases and J by 7 bases, 7 bases remained unmatched. The germline gives CDR1 SNHLY, CDR2 FYNNEI. The CDR3 spans 14 residues. This chain's CDR3 is CASSSDRGKGGYTF. Written as DNA, the CDR3 is TGTGCCAGCAGTTCGGACAGGGGGAAAGGTGGCTACACCTTC.

The V call is TRBV29-1, the J call TRBJ2-3; possibly TRBD1 for D (5 bases). Germline V gene sequence: CDR1 SQVTM, CDR2 ANQGSEA. V lost 3 bases and J lost 7, with 8 bases in between. The CDR3 consists of 11 residues. The CDR3 DNA reads TGCAGCGTTGACCAGGGAAATACGCAGTATTTT. It encodes CSVDQGNTQYF.

This chain uses TRBV5-1 with TRBJ2-3; 7 bases line up with TRBD1. Germline V gene sequence: CDR1 SGHRS, CDR2 YFSETQ. V trimming: 3 bases; J trimming: 2 bases; junction bases outside the gene matches: 6. This CDR3 is 15 amino acids long. The CDR3 region is CASSSGTVTTDTQYF. The CDR3 coding sequence is TGCGCCAGCAGCTCCGGGACAGTAACCACAGATACGCAGTATTTT.

The chain joins TRBV9 to TRBJ2-1, with 10 bases lining up with TRBD2. Germline CDR1 is SGDLS and CDR2 is YYNGEE. This CDR3 has 16 amino acids. V dropped 4 bases and J dropped 3; count of bases not matched to a gene: 7. CDR3 nucleotides: TGTGCCAGCAGCCCGACGAGCGGGGGGGGCTACAATGAGCAGTTCTTC. Protein sequence: CASSPTSGGGYNEQFF.

This clone was recorded a few times. The V call is TRBV18, the J call TRBJ2-1; 16 positions match TRBD2. This CDR3 region has 15 residues. Germline V lookup: CDR1 KGHSH, CDR2 LQKENI. Trimming took 4 bases from V and 7 from J; bases not matched to a gene: 1. CDR3 bases: TGTGCCAGCTCACTGGGACTAGCGGGAGGGAATGAGCAGTTCTTC. It encodes CASSLGLAGGNEQFF.

This clone showed up many times. This chain uses TRBV18 with TRBJ2-4, with unresolved D. Germline V gene sequence: CDR1 KGHSH, CDR2 LQKENI. Between the trimmed V and J ends, which lost 4 bases and 8 bases, there was a span of 15 bases. This CDR3 contains 14 residues. The CDR3: CASSQAGGNDIQYF. The CDR3 DNA reads as TGTGCCAGCTCACAAGCTGGCGGTAATGACATTCAGTACTTC.

The chain recombines TRBV7-3 with TRBJ2-5; D possibly corresponds to TRBD1 (6 bases). Trimming pared 5 bases from V and 4 bases from J, leaving 17 bases between. CDR3 size: 15 residues. Germline loops: CDR1 SGHTA, CDR2 FQGTGA. CDR3 sequence reads: CASSAEQGRRETQYF. Here the CDR3 DNA reads TGTGCCAGCAGCGCAGAACAGGGAAGGAGAGAGACCCAGTACTTC.

This clone was detected only a few times. The chain couples TRBV5-1 to TRBJ2-5; D remains ambiguous. In germline, CDR1 is SGHRS, CDR2 YFSETQ. The CDR3 length is 15 residues. V gave up 4 bases and J gave up 5 bases, with 18 bases separating them. The CDR3 nucleotides are TGCGCCAGCAGCGGAACCGGGTCCTTCGGGGAGACCCAGTACTTC. It encodes CASSGTGSFGETQYF.

Remarks on this clone: A read error may produce the germline difference seen at one junction end. The J gene is TRBJ2-1, the V gene TRBV7-7; no reliable D call. The CDR3 runs to 14 residues. Germline V CDR1 and CDR2: SSHAT, FNYEAQ (reference sequence). CDR3 residues: CASSPSSSYNEQFF. In nucleotides, the CDR3 is TGTGCTAGCAGCCCTTCTAGCTCCTACAATGAGCAGTTCTTC.

V and J are TRBV19 and TRBJ2-7, with 9 bases aligning to TRBD1. The CDR3 consists of 13 residues. Germline values: CDR1 LNHDA, CDR2 SQIVND (reference sequence). V shed 5 bases and J 3 bases; nucleotides not matched to a gene: 2. The DNA of the CDR3 is TGTGCCAGTAGTCGGGACAGGGACTACGAGCAGTACGTC. Protein: CASSRDRDYEQYV.

This clone was seen ten or more times. The chain employs TRBV7-9 and TRBJ2-3, with D unclear. CDR3 size: 14 residues. Trimming took off 2 bases at V and 7 bases at J, with 13 bases between the two ends. Per the germline V gene, CDR1 is SEHNR and CDR2 is FQNEAQ (reference sequence). In DNA, the CDR3 is TGTGCCAGCAGCTTATCCGTGGGCCTAAATACGCAGTATTTT. It translates to CASSLSVGLNTQYF.

The J gene is TRBJ1-6, the V gene TRBV4-1; weak D call: TRBD1 (6 bases). Germline CDR1 and CDR2: MGHRA and YSYEKL. The germline V and J ends were trimmed by 6 bases and 6 bases, with 12 bases remaining between them. The CDR3 has 14 residues. In DNA form, the CDR3 reads TGCGCCAGCAGGTCAGGGGTTAGTAATTCACCCCTCCACTTT. Translated, it gives CASRSGVSNSPLHF.

Many counts were recorded for this clone. The V call is TRBV14, the J call TRBJ1-2; D uncertain. Germline V gene data show CDR1 as SGHDN and CDR2 as FVKESK. The CDR3 is 16 residues long. V lost 0 bases to trimming and J lost 4 bases, with 15 bases between them. The CDR3 nucleotides are TGTGCCAGCAGCCAAGAGGAGTCAAACCCCCTCTATGGCTACACCTTC. Translated, it gives CASSQEESNPLYGYTF.

V and J are TRBV7-9 and TRBJ2-1; no clear D. Trimming stripped 2 bases from V and 4 bases from J, with 9 bases between. Germline CDR1 is SEHNR and CDR2 is FQNEAQ (reference sequence). The CDR3 has 14 residues. The CDR3 here is CASSLSATYNEQFF. In DNA form, the CDR3 reads TGTGCCAGCAGCTTATCGGCCACTTACAATGAGCAGTTCTTC.

The chain links TRBV10-3 to TRBJ2-7; D not resolved. The germline CDR1 and CDR2 sequences are ENHRY and SYGVKD. The CDR3 consists of 13 residues. Trimming left V 4 bases short and J 5 bases short, with 12 bases between. CDR3 residues: CAISGALSDEQYV. CDR3 nucleotides: TGTGCCATCAGTGGGGCCCTGTCGGACGAGCAGTACGTC.

V and J are TRBV28 and TRBJ2-7, with TRBD1 matching 10 bases. The CDR3 extends over 15 amino acids. Trimming at V came to 6 bases and at J to 2 bases, leaving 7 bases not matched to a gene. CDR1 MDHEN and CDR2 SYDVKM come from the germline V gene. Here the CDR3 reads CASSSLGTGAYEQYF. The CDR3 nucleotides are TGTGCCAGCAGCTCTCTGGGGACAGGGGCCTACGAGCAGTACTTC.

This clone was seen a few times. The rearrangement links TRBV6-5 to TRBJ2-1; D remains ambiguous. Germline assignment: CDR1 MNHEY and CDR2 SVGAGI. Trimming left V 4 bases short and J 1 base short, with 11 bases between. This CDR3 comprises 15 residues. CDR3 residues: CASSLTDASYNEQFF. The DNA of the CDR3 is TGTGCCAGCAGTTTGACTGACGCTTCCTACAATGAGCAGTTCTTC.

This clone was seen many times. The V call is TRBV9, the J call TRBJ1-3; D gene unclear. CDR1 is SGDLS and CDR2 is YYNGEE in the germline V gene. CDR3 size: 14 residues. Trimming took off 0 bases at V and 4 bases at J, with 8 bases between the two ends. The CDR3 spells CASSVGGQGNTIYF. In DNA, the CDR3 is TGTGCCAGCAGCGTAGGAGGGCAAGGAAACACCATATATTTT.

There are many counts of this clone. This chain connects TRBV7-9 to TRBJ2-5; 8 bases are shared with TRBD2. Unmatched junction bases numbered 12, after V lost 1 base and J lost 2 bases. The CDR3 length is 18 residues. Germline-derived CDR1 and CDR2 are SEHNR and FQNEAQ (reference sequence). In nucleotides, the CDR3 is TGTGCCAGCAGCTTAGATCGACGGAGCGGGAGAAGGCAAGAGACCCAGTACTTC. Its protein product is CASSLDRRSGRRQETQYF.

This clone was observed a handful of times. CDR3 nucleotides: TGTGCCAGCAGCCTGGGCGGTGGTACGGCCGGGGAGCTGTTTTTT. Translation gives CASSLGGGTAGELFF. The chain joins TRBV7-6 to TRBJ2-2; D gene unclear. Trimming removed 5 bases at V and 6 bases at J, with 16 bases between. The CDR3 sequence is 15 residues long. Germline V lookup: CDR1 SGHVS, CDR2 FNYEAQ.

This chain joins TRBV6-5 and TRBJ2-7; D is possibly TRBD1 or TRBD2 (5 bases each). The germline V gene has CDR1 MNHEY and CDR2 SVGAGI. This CDR3 spans 12 amino acids. V lost 8 bases and J lost 3, with 11 bases in between. The CDR3 region has the DNA TGTGCCAGCCGGGACGGCAACTACGAGCAGTACGTC. Residues: CASRDGNYEQYV.